A single sample gave rise to the 25 T cell receptor beta chains below, sequenced in a study of blood T cell repertoires in COVID-19. The method was immunoSEQ multiplex PCR; TCRdb's version includes in-frame clones alone and lacks a portion of them. Of 200,000 or so clones in the sample, approximately 84% were seen once. Sequencing was performed on peripheral blood. Receptors were obtained from a human donor with acute or convalescent COVID-19. The donor label of this sample is uncertain.

CDR3: CASAYKDRGLKTQYF. Written as DNA, the CDR3 is TGTGCCAGTGCATACAAGGACAGGGGGCTGAAGACCCAGTACTTC. The chain has TRBV19 and TRBJ2-5; TRBD1 matches at 11 bases. Germline values: CDR1 LNHDA, CDR2 SQIVND (reference sequence). This CDR3 has 15 residues. J was trimmed by 6 bases and V by 8 bases; bases with no gene match: 11.

V gene TRBV11-2 combines with J gene TRBJ1-6; 8 bases are a match to TRBD1. CDR3 length: 14 residues. The V segment lost 5 bases and the J segment 9 bases; nucleotides outside the gene matches: 6. In germline, CDR1 is SGHAT, CDR2 FQNNGV. The CDR3 nucleotides are TGTGCCAGCAGCAGGGGACAGGACGGTTCACCCCTCCACTTT. It translates to CASSRGQDGSPLHF.

The chain employs TRBV13 and TRBJ2-3, with D tentatively TRBD1 (6 bases). Germline-derived CDR1 and CDR2 are PRHDT and FYEKMQ (reference sequence). Trimming left V 5 bases short and J 3 bases short, with 18 bases between. This CDR3 spans 16 amino acids. The CDR3 loop is CASSPGTKKGTDTQYF. DNA for the CDR3: TGTGCCAGCAGCCCCGGGACAAAAAAAGGTACAGATACGCAGTATTTT.

V usage is TRBV27 and J usage is TRBJ2-5; D is unresolved. CDR1 MNHEY and CDR2 SMNVEV come from the germline V gene (reference sequence). Trimming shortened V by 3 bases and J by 4 bases, and 9 bases separated the two germline ends. The CDR3 has 13 amino acids. As DNA, the CDR3 is TGTGCCAGCAGTTTCCCTAGACCAGAGACCCAGTACTTC. Translating it yields CASSFPRPETQYF.

V usage is TRBV4-2 and J usage is TRBJ2-5; D unclear. This CDR3 has 16 amino acids. V lost 0 bases to trimming and J lost 7 bases, with 18 bases between them. Germline values: CDR1 LGHNA, CDR2 YNFKEQ. CDR3 protein: CASSQEFRRLVGTQYF. The CDR3 DNA reads as TGTGCCAGCAGCCAAGAATTTCGCAGGCTTGTTGGGACCCAGTACTTC.

V and J are TRBV10-3 and TRBJ1-1; unclear D gene. CDR3 length equals 15 residues. Trimming left V 4 bases short and J 4 bases short, with 16 bases between. The germline V gene encodes CDR1 ENHRY and CDR2 SYGVKD. CDR3 amino acids: CAISGMERGFTEAFF. The CDR3 DNA sequence: TGTGCCATCAGTGGGATGGAAAGAGGGTTCACTGAAGCTTTCTTT.

The V call is TRBV30, the J call TRBJ1-2, with a possible D match to TRBD1 (6 bases). The V end lost 3 bases, the J end lost 6 bases, and 17 bases lay between the germline ends. The V gene's germline CDR1 is GTSNPN and CDR2 SVGIG (reference sequence). The CDR3 spans 14 residues. CDR3 residues: CAWSNGTGLHGYTF. DNA of the CDR3: TGTGCCTGGAGCAATGGCACAGGGCTTCATGGCTACACCTTC.

This rearrangement joins TRBV19 to TRBJ1-1; no definite D call. Germline V gene sequence: CDR1 LNHDA, CDR2 SQIVND (reference sequence). The CDR3 has 14 residues. V was cut by 3 bases and J by 5 bases, with 13 bases left in between. The CDR3 region is CASSIERSGTEAFF. Here the CDR3 DNA reads TGTGCCAGTAGTATTGAGCGATCGGGTACTGAAGCTTTCTTT.

This clone was seen only a few times. The genes are TRBV5-4 and TRBJ2-4; 7 positions match TRBD1. Germline values: CDR1 SGHNT, CDR2 YYREEE (reference sequence). This CDR3 region has 15 residues. Trimming removed 4 bases from V and 6 bases from J; junction bases left unmatched: 10. The CDR3 bases are TGTGCCAGCAGCACAGGGGCGCCGGGATCAAACATTCAGTACTTC. Amino acid sequence: CASSTGAPGSNIQYF.

V usage is TRBV6-2 or TRBV6-3 and J usage is TRBJ2-1; TRBD2 matches at 9 bases. CDR1 MNHEY and CDR2 SVGEGT come from the germline V gene. Germline trimming cut 5 bases from V and 0 bases from J; bases unmatched to any gene: 8. The CDR3 has 17 residues. CDR3: CASSRRLADSSYNEQFF. The CDR3 DNA reads TGTGCCAGCAGTCGTCGACTAGCGGATAGCTCCTACAATGAGCAGTTCTTC.

V gene TRBV6-5 combines with J gene TRBJ1-1, with no clear D. CDR1 is MNHEY and CDR2 is SVGAGI in the germline V gene. This CDR3 is 14 amino acids long. Deletions cut 0 bases from V and 2 bases from J, with 7 bases between. CDR3 loop: CASSYSESNTEAFF. The CDR3 DNA reads TGTGCCAGCAGTTACTCAGAGTCCAACACTGAAGCTTTCTTT.

This sequence joins TRBV3-1 (or the pseudogene TRBV3-2) and TRBJ1-2; maybe TRBD1 (5 bases). CDR1 LGHDT and CDR2 YNNKEL come from the germline V gene (reference sequence). This CDR3 contains 12 residues. The V gene lost 3 bases and the J gene lost 8 bases, with 10 bases spanning the gap. The CDR3 coding sequence is TGTGCCAGCAGCCAGAATGCAGGGGGCTACACCTTC. It specifies CASSQNAGGYTF.

This chain uses TRBV27 with TRBJ1-2; D is possibly TRBD1 (5 bases). The CDR3 covers 13 residues. V dropped 1 base and J dropped 3 bases, with 6 bases sitting between them. Germline V gene data show CDR1 as MNHEY and CDR2 as SMNVEV (reference sequence). The CDR3 DNA follows: TGTGCCAGCAGTTTATGGGGCGACTATGGCTACACCTTC. This translates into CASSLWGDYGYTF.

This chain joins TRBV11-2 and TRBJ2-2, with D uncertain. This CDR3 region has 14 residues. V was shortened by 4 bases and J by 5 bases, with 11 bases between the two germline ends. Germline CDR1 reads SGHAT; CDR2 reads FQNNGV. In nucleotides, the CDR3 is TGTGCCAGCAGCTCCGTGAAGAGTACCGGGGAGCTGTTTTTT. Translated, it gives CASSSVKSTGELFF.

The V call is TRBV30, the J call TRBJ2-7; D unresolved. CDR1 is GTSNPN and CDR2 is SVGIG in the germline V gene (reference sequence). Trimming left V 7 bases short and J 6 bases short, with 16 bases between. The CDR3 sequence is 12 residues long. The CDR3 here is CAYAVGVGEQYF. CDR3 nucleotide sequence: TGTGCCTATGCGGTCGGAGTAGGCGAGCAGTACTTC.

This chain links TRBV3-1 (or the pseudogene TRBV3-2) with TRBJ1-2, with TRBD1 matching 8 bases. The trim removed 3 bases at V and 5 bases at J, leaving 8 bases unmatched. Per the germline V gene, CDR1 is LGHDT and CDR2 is YNNKEL (reference sequence). The CDR3 extends over 15 amino acids. In DNA form, the CDR3 reads TGTGCCAGCAGCCAGCCCGGACAGGGAGCTTATGGCTACACCTTC. Amino acid sequence: CASSQPGQGAYGYTF.

The chain couples TRBV7-9 to TRBJ2-1; 7 nucleotides agree with TRBD1. The V segment lost 5 bases and the J segment 4 bases; nucleotides outside the gene matches: 8. CDR1 is SEHNR, CDR2 FQNEAQ, per germline (reference sequence). The CDR3 has 15 amino acids. The CDR3 loop reads CASSTSGQRYNEQFF. Written as DNA, the CDR3 is TGTGCCAGCAGCACTTCGGGACAGAGATACAATGAGCAGTTCTTC.

The V gene is TRBV10-3, the J gene TRBJ1-2; TRBD1 agrees at 10 bases. Germline V gives CDR1 ENHRY, CDR2 SYGVKD. The CDR3 has 16 amino acids. V dropped 4 bases and J dropped 6; count of bases not matched to a gene: 11. This chain's CDR3 is CAISGGGTGERNGYTF. The CDR3 coding sequence is TGTGCCATCAGTGGGGGTGGGACAGGGGAGCGGAATGGCTACACCTTC.

This chain connects TRBV6-5 to TRBJ2-1, with D tentatively TRBD2 (6 bases). Trimming stripped 4 bases from V and 2 bases from J, with 15 bases between. The CDR3 is 16 amino acids. Germline CDR1 is MNHEY and CDR2 is SVGAGI. The CDR3 coding sequence is TGTGCCAGCAGTTTCGGCATCGGGAGAACCTACAATGAGCAGTTCTTC. Translation gives CASSFGIGRTYNEQFF.

This chain connects TRBV6-5 to TRBJ2-7; 14 positions agree with TRBD2. The CDR3 totals 15 residues. J gave up 6 bases and V 7 bases, and 8 bases lay outside the gene matches. Germline CDR1 is MNHEY and CDR2 is SVGAGI. The CDR3 coding sequence is TGTGCCAGCACCACAGGACTAGCGGGAGGCTCCGAGCAGTACTTC. It codes for CASTTGLAGGSEQYF.

The CDR3 loop reads CAWSAMGLWTSGGNEQFF. For the CDR3, the DNA is TGTGCCTGGAGTGCTATGGGATTATGGACTAGCGGGGGTAATGAGCAGTTCTTC. The chain uses TRBV30 and TRBJ2-1, with 13 bases fitting TRBD2. The CDR3 runs to 18 residues. With 1 base clipped from V and 7 bases from J, the junction kept 13 bases outside the gene matches. CDR1 is GTSNPN and CDR2 is SVGIG in the germline V gene (reference sequence).

V and J are TRBV11-2 and TRBJ2-7; TRBD1 matches at 7 bases. This CDR3 comprises 15 residues. V trimming: 0 bases; J trimming: 0 bases; junction bases outside the gene matches: 2. CDR1 and CDR2 (germline): SGHAT, FQNNGV. The CDR3 region is CASSLETGASYEQYF. CDR3 nucleotide sequence: TGTGCCAGCAGCTTAGAAACAGGGGCCTCCTACGAGCAGTACTTC. Together with reference TRBV11-2 and TRBJ2-7, the CDR3 gives the full variable domain: EAGVAQSPRYKIIEKRQSVAFWCNPISGHATLYWYQQILGQGPKLLIQFQNNGVVDDSQLPKDRFSAERLKGVDSTLKIQPAKLEDSAVYLCASSLETGASYEQYFGPGTRLTVT.

This clone occurred a few times. The gene calls are TRBV7-2 and TRBJ1-2; D is unresolved. The V end lost 1 base, the J end lost 2 bases, and 5 bases lay between the germline ends. This CDR3 region has 13 residues. The germline gives CDR1 SGHTA, CDR2 FQGNSA. For the CDR3, the DNA is TGTGCCAGCAGCTTAGGACAAAACTATGGCTACACCTTC. Encoded protein: CASSLGQNYGYTF.

The chain employs TRBV5-1 and TRBJ2-7, with 10 bases that match TRBD2. CDR1 and CDR2 from the germline V gene are SGHRS and YFSETQ. This CDR3 has 14 amino acids. J was trimmed by 4 bases and V by 4 bases; bases with no gene match: 5. This CDR3 reads CASSTTSGKYEQYF. DNA of the CDR3: TGCGCCAGCAGCACTACTAGCGGGAAGTACGAGCAGTACTTC.

The chain recombines TRBV18 with TRBJ2-2; D is undetermined. The CDR3 sequence is 13 residues long. Germline CDR1 is KGHSH and CDR2 is LQKENI. V lost 2 bases to trimming and J lost 5 bases, with 6 bases between them. The chain's CDR3 is CASSPTETGELFF. The DNA for the CDR3 is TGTGCCAGCTCACCAACGGAGACCGGGGAGCTGTTTTTT.